This T cell receptor (beta chain) was recorded in a study of T cells after yellow fever vaccination. Study-wide results and caveats: The booster saw the reappearance of most primary-vaccination clones (about 95% CD4, almost 90% CD8). Abundant clonotypes from the bulk population could contaminate FACS-sorted repertoires.

Trimming pared 5 bases from V and 8 bases from J, leaving 18 bases between. The V gene's germline CDR1 is SGHVS and CDR2 FQNEAQ. This CDR3 has 14 residues. Worth noting for this clonotype: Its target is unknown.

TCRdb reprocessed the 5' RACE reads via MiXCR and lists one record per CDR3 protein. This sample carries about 300,000 distinct CDR3 sequences, roughly 7% of them seen once, and the ten largest clones take 15% to 20%. This TCR was sampled from a man between 18 and 35 years old who received the YFV17D yellow fever vaccine. This specimen was PBMCs, taken more than 35 days after the first yellow fever vaccination. The J gene is TRBJ1-2, the V gene TRBV7-8, with a weak D call TRBD1 (5 bases). CDR3 sequence: CASSLPGPPEGYTF. CDR3 DNA: TGTGCCAGCAGCCTCCCGGGACCGCCTGAGGGCTACACCTTC. The variable domain in full, completed from reference TRBV7-8 and TRBJ1-2, reads GAGVSQSPRYKVAKRGQDVALRCDPISGHVSLFWYQQALGQGPEFLTYFQNEAQLDKSGLPSDRFFAERPEGSVSTLKIQRTQQEDSAVYLCASSLPGPPEGYTFGSGTRLTVV.